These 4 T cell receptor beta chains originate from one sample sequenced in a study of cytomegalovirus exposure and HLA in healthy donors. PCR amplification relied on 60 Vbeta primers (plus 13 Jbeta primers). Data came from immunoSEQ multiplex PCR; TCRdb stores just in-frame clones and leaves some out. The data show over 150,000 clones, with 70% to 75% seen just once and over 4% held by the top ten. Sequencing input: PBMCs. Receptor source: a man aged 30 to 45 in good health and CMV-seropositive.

The CDR3 region is CASSLPDSSYGYTF. As DNA, the CDR3 is TGTGCCAGCAGCTTACCCGACAGTTCCTATGGCTACACCTTC. J is TRBJ1-2 and V is TRBV5-4; TRBD1 is a possible D gene (5 bases). The CDR3 extends over 14 amino acids. V dropped 2 bases and J dropped 4 bases, with 12 bases sitting between them. Germline values: CDR1 SGHNT, CDR2 YYREEE (reference sequence).

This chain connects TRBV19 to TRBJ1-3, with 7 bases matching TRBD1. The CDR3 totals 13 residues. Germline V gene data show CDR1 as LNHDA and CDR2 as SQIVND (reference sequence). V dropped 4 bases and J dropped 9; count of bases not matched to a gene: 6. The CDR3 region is CASSTPQGGTIYF. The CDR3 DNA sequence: TGTGCCAGTAGTACCCCCCAGGGGGGCACCATATATTTT.

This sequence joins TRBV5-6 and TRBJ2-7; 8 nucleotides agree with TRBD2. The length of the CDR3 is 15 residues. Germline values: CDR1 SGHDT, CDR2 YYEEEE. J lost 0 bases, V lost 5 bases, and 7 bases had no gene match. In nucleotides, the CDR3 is TGTGCCAGCAGATCTGGCGGGACTAGCTCCTACGAGCAGTACTTC. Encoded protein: CASRSGGTSSYEQYF.

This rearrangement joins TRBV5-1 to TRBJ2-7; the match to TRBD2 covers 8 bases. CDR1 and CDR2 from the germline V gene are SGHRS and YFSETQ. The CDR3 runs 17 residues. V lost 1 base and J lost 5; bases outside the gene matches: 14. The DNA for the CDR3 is TGCGCCAGCAGCTTGTGGGGAAGCGGGGGTGCGAGCGACGAGCAGTACTTC. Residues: CASSLWGSGGASDEQYF.